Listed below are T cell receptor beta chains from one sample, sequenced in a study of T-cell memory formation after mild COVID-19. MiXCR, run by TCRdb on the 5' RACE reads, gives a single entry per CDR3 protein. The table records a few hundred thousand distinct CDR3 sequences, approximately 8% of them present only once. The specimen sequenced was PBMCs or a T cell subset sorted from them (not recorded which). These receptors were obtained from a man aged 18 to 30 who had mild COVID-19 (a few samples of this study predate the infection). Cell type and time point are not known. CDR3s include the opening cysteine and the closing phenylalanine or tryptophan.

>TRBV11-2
CASSLETGSSYNEQFF
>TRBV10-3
CAISGGGAASGTQYF
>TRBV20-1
CSARASGISGNTIYF
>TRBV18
CASSLLGGGTSYEQYF
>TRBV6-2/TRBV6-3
CASRPDTGYTDTQYF
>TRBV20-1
CSAHRGDTEAFF
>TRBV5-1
CASSLLGTGDEKLFF
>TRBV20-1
CSAHRGGTGELFF
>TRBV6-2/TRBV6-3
CASGTVQETQYF
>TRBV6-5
CASGYRGFTEAFF
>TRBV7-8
CASSRSFRVTNTEAFF
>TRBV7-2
CASSSTMSYEQYF
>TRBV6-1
CASRRTVENTGELFF
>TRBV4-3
CASSQDGYTYNEQFF
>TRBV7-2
CASSYGQNEKLFF
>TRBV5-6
CASRFWGHNQPQHF
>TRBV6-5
CASSYSAGGIQTQYF
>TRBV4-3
CASSQGPGHSGANVLTF
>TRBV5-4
CASAAGGPNEQFF
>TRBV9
CASSVVHGRSTDTQYF
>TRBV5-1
CASSFISGGLKNTEAFF
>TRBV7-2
CASSLYGTVNSWSGYTF
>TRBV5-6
CASSPGRSRYNEQFF
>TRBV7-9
CASSLAGGRSYNEQFF
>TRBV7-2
CASSHRGDQPQHF
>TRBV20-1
CSARPPEELSTDTQYF
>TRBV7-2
CASSLIGGGAVDTQYF
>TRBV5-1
CASSLALLSGTDTQYF
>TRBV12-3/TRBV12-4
CATGRGAMYEQYF
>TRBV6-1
CASSEGSSAAEAFF
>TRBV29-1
CSASTSSYEQYF
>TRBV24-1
CATSDPRQGDQPQHF
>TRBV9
CASSAHRGTWAELFF
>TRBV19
CASRPVNWNTDTQYF
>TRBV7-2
CASSPEVVRETQYF
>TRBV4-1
CASSPGLAGGMETQYF
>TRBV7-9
CASTFRGGAPSIQYF
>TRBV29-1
CSADRVYNEQFF
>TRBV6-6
CASSYDGQGTRNEQFF
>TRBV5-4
CASSLTGQLAFF
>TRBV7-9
CASSLVAQTQYF
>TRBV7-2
CASSFWQIPETQYF